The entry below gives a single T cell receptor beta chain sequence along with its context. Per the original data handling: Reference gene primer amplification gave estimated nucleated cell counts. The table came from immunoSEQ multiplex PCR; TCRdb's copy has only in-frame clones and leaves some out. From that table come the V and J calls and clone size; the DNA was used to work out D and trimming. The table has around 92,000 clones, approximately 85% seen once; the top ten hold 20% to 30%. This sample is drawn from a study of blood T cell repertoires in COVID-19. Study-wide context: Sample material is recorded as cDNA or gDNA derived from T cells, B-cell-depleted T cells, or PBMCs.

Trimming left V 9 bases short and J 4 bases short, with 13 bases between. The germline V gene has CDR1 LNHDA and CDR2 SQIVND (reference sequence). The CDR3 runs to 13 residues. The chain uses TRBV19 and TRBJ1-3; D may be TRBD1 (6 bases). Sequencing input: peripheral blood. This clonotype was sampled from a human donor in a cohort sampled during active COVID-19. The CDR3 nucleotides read TGTGCCAGAGCGACAGGATCCGGAAACACCATATATTTT. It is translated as CARATGSGNTIYF. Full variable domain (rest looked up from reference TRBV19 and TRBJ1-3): DGGITQSPKYLFRKEGQNVTLSCEQNLNHDAMYWYRQDPGQGLRLIYYSQIVNDFQKGDIAEGYSVSREKKESFPLTVTSAQKNPTAFYLCARATGSGNTIYFGEGSWLTVV.